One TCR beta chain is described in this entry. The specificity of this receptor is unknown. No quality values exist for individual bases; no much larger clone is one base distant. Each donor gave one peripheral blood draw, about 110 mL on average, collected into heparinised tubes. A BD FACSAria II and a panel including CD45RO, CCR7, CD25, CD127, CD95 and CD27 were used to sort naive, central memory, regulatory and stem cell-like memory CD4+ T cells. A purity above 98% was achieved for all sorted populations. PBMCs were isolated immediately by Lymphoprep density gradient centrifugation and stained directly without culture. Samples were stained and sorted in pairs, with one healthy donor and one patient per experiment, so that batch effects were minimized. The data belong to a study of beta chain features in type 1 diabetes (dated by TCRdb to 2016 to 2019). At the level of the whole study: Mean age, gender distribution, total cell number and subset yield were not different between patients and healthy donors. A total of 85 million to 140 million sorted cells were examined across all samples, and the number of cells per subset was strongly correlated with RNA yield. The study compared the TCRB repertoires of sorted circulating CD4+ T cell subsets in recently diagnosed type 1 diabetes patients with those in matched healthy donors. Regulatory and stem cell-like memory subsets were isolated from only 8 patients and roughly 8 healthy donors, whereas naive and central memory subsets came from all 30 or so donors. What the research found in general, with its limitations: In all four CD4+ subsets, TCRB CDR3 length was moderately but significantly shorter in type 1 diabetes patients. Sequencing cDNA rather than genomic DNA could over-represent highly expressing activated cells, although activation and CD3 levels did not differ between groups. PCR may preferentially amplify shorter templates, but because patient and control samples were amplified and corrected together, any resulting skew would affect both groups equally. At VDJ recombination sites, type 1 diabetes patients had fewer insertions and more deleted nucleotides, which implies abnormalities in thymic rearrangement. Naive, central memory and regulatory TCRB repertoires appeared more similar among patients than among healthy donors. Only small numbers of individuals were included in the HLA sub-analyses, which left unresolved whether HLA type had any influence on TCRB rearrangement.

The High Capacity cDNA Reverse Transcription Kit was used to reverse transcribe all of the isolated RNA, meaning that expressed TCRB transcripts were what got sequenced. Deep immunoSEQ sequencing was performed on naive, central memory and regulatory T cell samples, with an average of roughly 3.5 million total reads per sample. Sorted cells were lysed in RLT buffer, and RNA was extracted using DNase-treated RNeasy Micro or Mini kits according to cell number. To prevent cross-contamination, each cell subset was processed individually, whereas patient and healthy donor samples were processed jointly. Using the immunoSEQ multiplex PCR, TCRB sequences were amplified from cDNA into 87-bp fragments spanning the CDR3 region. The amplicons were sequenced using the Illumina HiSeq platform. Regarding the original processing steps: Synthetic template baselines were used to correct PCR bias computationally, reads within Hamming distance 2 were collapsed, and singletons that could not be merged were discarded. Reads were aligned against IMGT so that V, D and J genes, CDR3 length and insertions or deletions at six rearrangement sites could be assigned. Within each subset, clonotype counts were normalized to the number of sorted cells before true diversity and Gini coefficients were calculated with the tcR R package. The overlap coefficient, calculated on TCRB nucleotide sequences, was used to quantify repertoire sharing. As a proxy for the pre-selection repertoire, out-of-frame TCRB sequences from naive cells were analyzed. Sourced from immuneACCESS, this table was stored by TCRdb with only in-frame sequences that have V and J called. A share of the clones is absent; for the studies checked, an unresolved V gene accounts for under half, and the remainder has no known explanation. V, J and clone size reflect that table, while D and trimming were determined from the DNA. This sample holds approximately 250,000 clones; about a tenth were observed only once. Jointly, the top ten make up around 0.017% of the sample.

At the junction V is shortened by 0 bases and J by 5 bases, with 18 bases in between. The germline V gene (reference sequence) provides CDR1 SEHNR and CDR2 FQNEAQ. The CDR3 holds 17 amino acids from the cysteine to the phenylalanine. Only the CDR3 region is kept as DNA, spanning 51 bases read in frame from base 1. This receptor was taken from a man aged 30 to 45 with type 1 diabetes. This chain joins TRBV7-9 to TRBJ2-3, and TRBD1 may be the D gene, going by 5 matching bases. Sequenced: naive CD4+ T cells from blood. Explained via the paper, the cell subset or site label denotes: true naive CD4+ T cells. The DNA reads TGTGCCAGCAGCTTAGCGCAGCGACAGAACCTAAGAGATACGCAGTATTTT. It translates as CASSLAQRQNLRDTQYF.